The rows below give T cell receptor beta chains drawn from one sample of a study of vaccination and CD4 T cells after COVID-19. Their target antigens are unknown. TCRdb re-called the PCR reads with MiXCR, one entry per CDR3 protein. The sample holds fewer than 20,000 distinct CDR3 sequences, roughly three fifths seen once. Sequenced: CD4+ T cells from blood, cultured in vitro. Source of these receptors: a human donor who had recovered from COVID-19. The CDR3 runs from the conserved cysteine through the conserved F or W. D genes are given only for firm matches. Some rows have no size entry. The others give once, few or many, or a class for an expanded clone.

V: TRBV7-8; D: -; size: -; J: TRBJ2-5; CDR3: CASSLGGQETQYF
V: TRBV6-2/TRBV6-3; D: -; size: -; J: TRBJ1-1; CDR3: CASSNQGVNTEAFF
V: TRBV7-3; D: -; size: few; J: TRBJ2-3; CDR3: CASSLLASRTDTQYF
V: TRBV7-2; D: TRBD1; size: few; J: TRBJ1-6; CDR3: CASSSPIWTGSSPLHF
V: TRBV6-1; D: -; size: few; J: TRBJ1-2; CDR3: CASSERLDINYGYTF
V: TRBV19; D: TRBD2; size: -; J: TRBJ2-5; CDR3: CASRRGLAGKETQYF
V: TRBV19; D: -; size: -; J: TRBJ2-2; CDR3: CASSIDLGTTGELFF
V: TRBV7-2; D: -; size: -; J: TRBJ2-1; CDR3: CASSWGLEVDEQFF
V: TRBV12-3/TRBV12-4; D: -; size: -; J: TRBJ2-3; CDR3: CASSLNTDTQYF
V: TRBV24-1; D: -; size: -; J: TRBJ2-5; CDR3: CATKVGGQETQYF
V: TRBV5-5; D: TRBD1; size: medium-sized; J: TRBJ2-1; CDR3: CASRPPGQGRNEQFF
V: TRBV5-1; D: -; size: -; J: TRBJ1-2; CDR3: CASSLAENFYGYTF
V: TRBV20-1; D: -; size: -; J: TRBJ1-1; CDR3: CSASGWGNTEAFF
V: TRBV2; D: -; size: -; J: TRBJ1-2; CDR3: CASSEGRYYGYTF
V: TRBV6-1; D: TRBD1; size: few; J: TRBJ1-2; CDR3: CASRGGQVGYGYTF
V: TRBV10-2; D: -; size: few; J: TRBJ2-4; CDR3: CASSEPGVGRAKNIQYF
V: TRBV27; D: -; size: -; J: TRBJ2-2; CDR3: CASSFQGNTGELFF
V: TRBV27; D: -; size: -; J: TRBJ1-5; CDR3: CASSFGGNQPQHF
V: TRBV28; D: -; size: -; J: TRBJ2-1; CDR3: CASSLTQSYNEQFF
V: TRBV29-1; D: -; size: -; J: TRBJ1-1; CDR3: CSVARGGTEAFF
V: TRBV20-1; D: TRBD2; size: -; J: TRBJ2-3; CDR3: CSAKGLGFTDTQYF
V: TRBV20-1; D: TRBD1; size: -; J: TRBJ2-7; CDR3: CSALIPGQSYEQYF
V: TRBV20-1; D: TRBD1; size: -; J: TRBJ2-7; CDR3: CSAIRQGVSEQYF
V: TRBV7-3; D: -; size: -; J: TRBJ2-7; CDR3: CASSFQGGFSYEQYF
V: TRBV6-1; D: TRBD2; size: few; J: TRBJ2-3; CDR3: CASSEIAGVADTQYF
V: TRBV6-2/TRBV6-3; D: -; size: -; J: TRBJ1-2; CDR3: CASSPDPGTVYGYTF
V: TRBV5-4; D: -; size: -; J: TRBJ1-3; CDR3: CASSLFTTGNTIYF
V: TRBV27; D: -; size: few; J: TRBJ1-3; CDR3: CASRLQGAGNTIYF
V: TRBV27; D: -; size: few; J: TRBJ1-1; CDR3: CASSLGRGRTEAFF
V: TRBV11-3; D: -; size: few; J: TRBJ1-1; CDR3: CASSPVWDTEAFF
V: TRBV30; D: -; size: -; J: TRBJ2-3; CDR3: CAWSVIRGPQYF
V: TRBV30; D: TRBD1; size: -; J: TRBJ1-5; CDR3: CAWGTSDRVQPQHF
V: TRBV7-2; D: -; size: -; J: TRBJ1-6; CDR3: CASSLIRRTDSPLHF
V: TRBV30; D: -; size: once; J: TRBJ1-2; CDR3: CAWSLTGTPNYGYTF
V: TRBV24-1; D: TRBD1; size: few; J: TRBJ2-5; CDR3: CATSDVGTGESGTQYF
V: TRBV10-1; D: TRBD2; size: -; J: TRBJ2-5; CDR3: CASSEPAGGPGETQYF
V: TRBV20-1; D: -; size: few; J: TRBJ2-5; CDR3: CSARDAPGTPETQYF